The TCR beta chain under discussion was sequenced for a study of blood T cell repertoires in COVID-19. Concerning this clone itself: One junction end does not reproduce the germline sequence, and a read error may be involved.

The study recruited people aged about 18 to 95 years across roughly 23 US areas. TCRdb's table, derived via immunoSEQ multiplex PCR, lists solely in-frame clones and lacks some. The sample records just over 150,000 clones, roughly 90% being singletons. Sequenced sample: PBMCs or T cells enriched from blood (not recorded which). The TCR was taken from a woman aged 45-65 years who had recovered from COVID-19.

DNA of the CDR3: TGTGCTAGCAGCCCCAGAAACTCCTACGAGCAGTACTTC. Translating it yields CASSPRNSYEQYF. The rearrangement joins TRBV7-7 to TRBJ2-7; D remains ambiguous. CDR1 is SSHAT and CDR2 is FNYEAQ in the germline V gene (reference sequence). The CDR3 extends over 13 amino acids.